This TCR beta chain comes out of a study of siplizumab effects on memory and regulatory T cells. Findings and limits, study-wide: Naive T cells appeared more varied than memory cells and looked like key alloresponse contributors. Treatment with siplizumab left mappable alloreactive CD4+ clones averaging roughly 69% Treg-derived, compared with over 25% in controls. Unstimulated subsets accounted for the mapping of only a minor share of the clones that were alloreactive. The study did not confirm that proliferating Tregs from siplizumab cultures were suppressive.

Regarding this clone: No antigen is known for it.

The CDR3 runs to 15 residues. CDR1 is MNHEY and CDR2 is SVGAGI in the germline V gene. Between the trimmed V and J ends, which lost 2 bases and 9 bases, there was a span of 17 bases. Repertoires were generated with immunoSEQ multiplex PCR, while TCRdb's copy carries only in-frame clones and drops some. The data show about 91,000 clones, 90% to 95% seen once. The sample consisted of CD8+ T cells sorted from blood. The chain is built from TRBV6-5 and TRBJ2-1; perhaps D is TRBD1 or TRBD2 (6 bases each). This clonotype originated in a human donor in good health. The CDR3 here is CASSYGLSGGSEQFF. CDR3 in DNA: TGTGCCAGCAGTTACGGACTATCCGGGGGCAGTGAGCAGTTCTTC.